This TCR beta chain was recovered during a study of patients and donors after allogeneic stem cell transplantation. Looked up from germline, CDR1 is LGHNA and CDR2 is YSLEER. Between the trimmed V and J ends, which lost 4 bases and 7 bases, there was a span of 20 bases. The CDR3 covers 16 residues. TCRdb used MiXCR to reprocess the RT-PCR reads, holding one entry per CDR3 protein. The table includes roughly 180,000 distinct CDR3 sequences, roughly 40% detected once. The genes are TRBV4-3 and TRBJ2-1, with D perhaps TRBD2 (6 bases). This TCR derives from a human donor who was either an allogeneic HSCT recipient or a stem cell or donor lymphocyte infusion donor (not recorded which). It is not recorded whose cells these are; they may come from a transplant donor. Sequenced input: blood, either unsorted or a sorted T cell fraction (not recorded which). CDR3 nucleotides: TGCGCCAGCAGCCTAGAGACTAGGCCCCTGGGGAATGAGCAGTTCTTC. Its protein product is CASSLETRPLGNEQFF.